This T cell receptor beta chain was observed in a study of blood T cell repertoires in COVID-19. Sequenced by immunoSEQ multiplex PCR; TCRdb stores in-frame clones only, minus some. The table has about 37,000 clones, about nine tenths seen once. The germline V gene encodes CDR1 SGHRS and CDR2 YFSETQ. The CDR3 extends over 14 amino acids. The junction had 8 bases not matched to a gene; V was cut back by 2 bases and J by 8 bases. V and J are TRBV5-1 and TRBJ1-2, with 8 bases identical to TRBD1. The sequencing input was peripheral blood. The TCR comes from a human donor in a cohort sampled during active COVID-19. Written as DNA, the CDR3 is TGCGCCAGCAGCTTTAGAGGACAGGGAGGGGGCTACACCTTC. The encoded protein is CASSFRGQGGGYTF.